One and the same sample provided the 6 T cell receptor beta chains below, sequenced in a study of spatial heterogeneity in lung cancer. As for time point: sample taken at primary tumor resection. TCRdb recomputed calls from the 5' RACE reads with MiXCR, one row per CDR3 protein. This table has over 3,000 distinct CDR3 sequences, more than 6.5% appearing once. Study-level results: Tumors with more nonsynonymous mutations had more expanded intratumoral alpha and beta TCRs.

No cognate antigen is known for these TCRs. Specimen: lung tumor tissue, collected at surgery. These receptors originate from a male donor with early-stage non-small cell lung cancer.

Sample share makes this clonotype medium-sized. A much bigger clone sits one base away, suggesting this may be a read error. The chain couples TRBV5-4 to TRBJ2-1; 8 bases fit TRBD2. From germline, CDR1 is SGHNT and CDR2 YYREEE (reference sequence). Trimming at V came to 1 base and at J to 6 bases, leaving 9 bases not matched to a gene. This CDR3 has 16 amino acids. CDR3 coding DNA: TGTGCCAGCAGCTTGAGTAGCGGGGTGAGAAGCAATGAGCAGTTCTTC. Its protein product is CASSLSSGVRSNEQFF.

This clonotype ranks as medium-sized. The chain recombines TRBV28 with TRBJ2-7; 7 bases align to TRBD1. The V segment lost 6 bases and the J segment 5 bases; nucleotides outside the gene matches: 7. The CDR3 runs to 13 residues. The germline V gene has CDR1 MDHEN and CDR2 SYDVKM. The CDR3 DNA is TGTGCCAGCAGCGTCACAGGGGTCGACGAGCAGTACTTC. This sequence encodes CASSVTGVDEQYF. The variable domain in full, with the rest retrieved from reference TRBV28 and TRBJ2-7, is DVKVTQSSRYLVKRTGEKVFLECVQDMDHENMFWYRQDPGLGLRLIYFSYDVKMKEKGDIPEGYSVSREKKERFSLILESASTNQTSMYLCASSVTGVDEQYFGPGTRLTVT.

In this sample, this clonotype turned up many times. V and J are TRBV6-2 or TRBV6-3 and TRBJ2-5; maybe TRBD1 (7 bases). The V gene lost 7 bases and the J gene lost 1 base, with 10 bases spanning the gap. CDR3 length equals 13 residues. The V gene's germline CDR1 is MNHEY and CDR2 SVGEGT. The CDR3 DNA sequence: TGTGCCAGCAACAGGGGAGGCCAAGAGACCCAGTACTTC. Encoded protein: CASNRGGQETQYF.

By sample share, this clonotype is medium-sized (0.01 to 0.1%). The chain joins TRBV4-3 to TRBJ2-1, with D possibly TRBD2 on 6 matching bases. The length of the CDR3 is 16 residues. Trimming took 0 bases from V and 8 from J, leaving 17 bases between them. The germline gives CDR1 LGHNA, CDR2 YSLEER. The CDR3 spells CASSQDRQLASDEQFF. CDR3 DNA sequence: TGCGCCAGCAGCCAAGATCGTCAACTAGCTTCCGATGAGCAGTTCTTC.

The sample holds many counts of this clonotype. The chain is built from TRBV19 and TRBJ2-2; D remains unclear. With 3 bases removed from V and 0 bases from J, the gap between germline ends came to 5 bases. This CDR3 is 14 amino acids long. CDR1 and CDR2 from the germline V gene are LNHDA and SQIVND (reference sequence). The CDR3 protein is CASSIYPNTGELFF. The CDR3 DNA is TGTGCCAGTAGTATCTACCCGAACACCGGGGAGCTGTTTTTT.

In this sample, this clonotype turned up many times. The V and J genes are TRBV7-9 and TRBJ2-3, with 10 bases that match TRBD2. This CDR3 region has 15 residues. Germline CDR1 SEHNR, CDR2 FQNEAQ (reference sequence). J gave up 1 base and V 2 bases, and 0 bases lay outside the gene matches. The CDR3 nucleotides read TGTGCCAGCAGCTTACTAGCGGGGGGCACAGATACGCAGTATTTT. Its translation: CASSLLAGGTDTQYF.